This T cell receptor (beta chain) was captured in a study of T cell clones after liver transplantation (dated by TCRdb to between 2018 and 2021). With regard to the full study: ITN030ST, the source of the samples, was a randomized trial that attempted immunosuppression withdrawal within 2 years of liver transplantation. Donor-reactive T cell clones were identified by TCRbeta sequencing after a pre-transplant mixed lymphocyte reaction and then tracked in post-transplant blood. As an antigen-independent comparator for the donor-reactive sequences, third party-reactive TCRbeta sequences from pre-transplant MLRs were identified as well. Three of the eight recipients were HCV-positive; the others were transplanted for non-autoimmune, non-viral indications. Subjects received no induction therapy and standard immunosuppression until randomization at 12-24 months post-transplant. Tolerance meant complete immunosuppression withdrawal for at least one year without liver enzymes rising beyond twice the upper limit of normal. Blood samples were collected pre-transplant, pre-randomization before withdrawal, and post-randomization after either complete withdrawal or failed withdrawal. A cohort of 8 liver transplant recipients was studied, of whom 3 were classified as tolerant and 5 as non-tolerant.

High-throughput TCRbeta CDR3 sequencing of frozen genomic DNA was performed by immunoSEQ, with PCR amplification, mapping, bias correction and internal controls included. The published analysis was carried out like this. Only productive rearrangements were retained, and each unique TCRbeta sequence was defined by its CDR3 nucleotide sequence together with its V and J gene. For classification of a sequence as donor-reactive, at least 5-fold expansion in CFSE-low cells relative to unstimulated pre-transplant cells and a frequency of at least 0.01% were required. Minimum frequency thresholds were set for each subject based on the unstimulated sample with the lowest template count, ensuring at least 90% detection power. Jensen-Shannon divergence between the top 1000 TCRbeta sequences post- versus pre-transplant served as the measure of repertoire turnover. Changes in detection of donor-reactive sequences were tested with two-sided Fisher's exact tests. Imported from immuneACCESS, the table was reduced by TCRdb to in-frame sequences with V and J called. These copies leave out some clones; in studies compared against another copy, an unresolved V gene accounts for under half, and the cause of the remainder is not known. The V and J calls and clone size come from that table; D and trimming were worked out from the DNA. The sample table holds tens of thousands of clones, of which 80% to 85% were seen once. The top ten constitute around 0.5% of the sample.

Unstimulated PBMCs, after thawing, were stained for CD3, CD4 and CD8 and then FACS-sorted into CD3+CD4+ and CD3+CD8+ populations. Each of the 8 studied subjects was randomized to immunosuppression withdrawal. Genomic DNA was isolated with the Qiagen DNeasy Blood and Tissue Kit. About this clone itself: The antigen this receptor binds is unknown. No base qualities exist here, and no much larger clone lies one base off it.

The CDR3 covers 14 residues, taking in both the cysteine and the phenylalanine. Only the CDR3 DNA is retained, 42 bases long and in frame from the first base. Trimming removed 5 bases from V and 5 bases from J; the gene matches leave 7 bases unexplained. CDR1 LNHNV and CDR2 YYDKDF are derived from the germline V gene (reference sequence). On the study overall, not on this receptor specifically: In two subjects, low numbers of available donor cells limited the measurable donor-reactive repertoire. Circulating donor-reactive CD4 TCRbeta sequences fell significantly post-transplant in 5 of 8 subjects, irrespective of tolerance or HCV status. Because of small, heterogeneous patient numbers and non-standardized post-transplant time points, the conclusions were only preliminary. The decline in donor-reactive sequences exceeded the decline in third party-reactive sequences, suggesting partial antigen-specific deletion that was unrelated to withdrawal success. When repertoire turnover was accounted for, significantly reduced detection of donor-reactive sequences was found in 7 of 8 subjects for CD4 and in 8 of 8 subjects for CD8. Since no allograft tissue specimens were available, donor-reactive T cells may have migrated into the graft instead of being deleted.

This clonotype was obtained from a human patient who received a liver transplant. Because of the transplant, the T cells may be the graft donor's rather than the patient's own. The receptor chain draws on TRBV15 and TRBJ1-2; TRBD1 agrees with 8 junctional bases. This specimen was CD4+ T cells from blood, taken around 42 months after liver transplant. The sequenced DNA: TGTGCCACCAGCCCCCAAGGACAGGGTTATGGCTACACCTTC. This codes for CATSPQGQGYGYTF.